This entry features one T cell receptor beta chain sequence. Its antigen remains undetermined. One base away there is no much larger clone; base qualities are not given. Samples from volunteer blood donors who had recovered from COVID-19 were contributed by a second Seattle source. Each collaborating institution followed its own protocols to collect whole blood in K2EDTA tubes. For TCRbeta analysis, collaborator samples were shipped as frozen whole blood, as isolated PBMCs, or as DNA extracted from either sample type. The data originate from a study of blood T cell repertoires in COVID-19 (dated by TCRdb to the early 2020s). As for the study more broadly: The collaborator samples originated in the United States, Italy and Spain and spanned the acute and convalescent phases of COVID-19. A freely available public database, intended as a resource for researchers studying the immune response to SARS-CoV-2, is where the repertoires were released. The samples were drawn from the first 160 participants of the ongoing ImmuneRACE study and from over 950 subjects provided by 6 global collaborators. A de-identified subject ID, COVID-19 status, age in years and sex were almost always included in the sample metadata. Where available, HLA class I and class II types were taken from metadata supplied by the sample provider and were not determined by assay-based typing. Subjects who had been exposed to COVID-19, were actively infected with it, or had recovered from it provided the deeply sampled blood TCRbeta repertoires that made up the dataset. The prospective study material was composed of cDNA or gDNA derived from T cells, B-cell-depleted T cells, or PBMCs. Paper-wide results and their limitations: The quantity of clinical and demographic metadata differed by source and by participant and was supplied without curation.

TCRbeta CDR3 regions were amplified from genomic DNA using the immunoSEQ Assay, a bias-controlled multiplex PCR. The authors' analysis ran thus. The number of nucleated cells in each sample was estimated from the amplification of reference gene primers within the assay. To quantify the absolute abundance of each unique TCRbeta CDR3 rearrangement, sequence reads were collapsed and filtered. For each sample, productive Simpson clonality was calculated by taking the square root of Simpson's diversity index across productive rearrangements. The source is immuneACCESS, and TCRdb retained only in-frame sequences with V and J called. Part of the clones is not carried over; for the studies checked, unresolved V genes explain less than half of this, and the remainder is unexplained. From that table come the V and J calls and clone size; the DNA was used to work out D and trimming. The sample table records about 130,000 clones; more than 75% of these occur just once. About 16% of the sample is held by the ten biggest clonotypes.

Trimmed from V: 4 bases; trimmed from J: 5 bases; junction bases lacking a gene match: 15. Reading from cysteine to phenylalanine, the CDR3 counts 17 amino acids. The sequence is cut down to CDR3 DNA, 51 bases in frame from base 1. Via the germline V gene, CDR1 is MDHEN and CDR2 SYDVKM. The V gene is TRBV28 and the J gene is TRBJ2-5; 8 central bases correspond to TRBD2. Specimen: peripheral blood. This clonotype was obtained from a woman aged 50 to 60 who had recovered from COVID-19. The CDR3 loop reads CASSSLWSREVGETQYF. The nucleotide sequence is TGTGCCAGCAGTTCGCTTTGGTCGCGGGAGGTGGGGGAGACCCAGTACTTC.